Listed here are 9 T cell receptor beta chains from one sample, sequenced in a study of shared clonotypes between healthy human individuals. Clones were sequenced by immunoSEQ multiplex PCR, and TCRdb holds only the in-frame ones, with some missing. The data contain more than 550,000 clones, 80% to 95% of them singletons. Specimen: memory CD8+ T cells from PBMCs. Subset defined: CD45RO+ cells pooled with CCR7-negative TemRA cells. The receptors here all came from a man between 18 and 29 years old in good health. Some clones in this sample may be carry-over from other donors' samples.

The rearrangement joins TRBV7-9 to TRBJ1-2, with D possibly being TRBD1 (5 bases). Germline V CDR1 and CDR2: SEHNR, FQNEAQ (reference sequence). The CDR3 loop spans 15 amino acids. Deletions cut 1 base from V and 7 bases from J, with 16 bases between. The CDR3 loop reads CASSLVVGGARGYTF. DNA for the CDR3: TGTGCCAGCAGCTTAGTTGTGGGGGGAGCCCGTGGCTACACCTTC.

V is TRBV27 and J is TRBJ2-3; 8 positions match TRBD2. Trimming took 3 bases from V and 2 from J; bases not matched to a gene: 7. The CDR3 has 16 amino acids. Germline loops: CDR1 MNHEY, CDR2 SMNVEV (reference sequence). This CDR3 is CASSFHSGEYTDTQYF. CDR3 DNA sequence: TGTGCCAGCAGTTTCCATAGCGGGGAGTACACAGATACGCAGTATTTT.

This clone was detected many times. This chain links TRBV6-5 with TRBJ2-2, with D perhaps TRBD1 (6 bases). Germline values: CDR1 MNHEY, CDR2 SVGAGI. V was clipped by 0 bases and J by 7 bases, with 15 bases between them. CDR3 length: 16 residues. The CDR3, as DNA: TGTGCCAGCAGTTACTCGGACAGCTGGGAAAGCGGGGAGCTGTTTTTT. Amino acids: CASSYSDSWESGELFF.

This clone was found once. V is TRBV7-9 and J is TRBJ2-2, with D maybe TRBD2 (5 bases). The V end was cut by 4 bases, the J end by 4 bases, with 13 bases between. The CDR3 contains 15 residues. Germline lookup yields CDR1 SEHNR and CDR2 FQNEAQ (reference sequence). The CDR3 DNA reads TGTGCCAGCAGCTCAGCGGCGAGGGCCACCGGGGAGCTGTTTTTT. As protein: CASSSAARATGELFF.

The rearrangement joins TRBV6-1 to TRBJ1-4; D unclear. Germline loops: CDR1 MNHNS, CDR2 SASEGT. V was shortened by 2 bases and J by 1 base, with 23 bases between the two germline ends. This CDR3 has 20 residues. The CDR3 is CASSETFRGGMIGTNEKLFF. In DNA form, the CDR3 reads TGTGCCAGCAGTGAAACTTTCCGGGGAGGGATGATTGGAACTAATGAAAAACTGTTTTTT.

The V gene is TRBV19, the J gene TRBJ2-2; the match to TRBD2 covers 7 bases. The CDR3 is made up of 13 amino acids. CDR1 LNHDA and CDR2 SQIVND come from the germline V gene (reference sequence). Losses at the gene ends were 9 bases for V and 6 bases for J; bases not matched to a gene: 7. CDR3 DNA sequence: TGTGCCAGCAGCGGGACTCTCTCCGGGGAGCTGTTTTTT. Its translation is CASSGTLSGELFF.

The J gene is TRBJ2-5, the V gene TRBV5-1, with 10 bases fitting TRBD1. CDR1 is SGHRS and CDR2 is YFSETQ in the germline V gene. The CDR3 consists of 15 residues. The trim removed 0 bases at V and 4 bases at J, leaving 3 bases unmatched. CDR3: CASSLEWTGGETQYF. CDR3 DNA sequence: TGCGCCAGCAGCTTGGAATGGACAGGGGGAGAGACCCAGTACTTC.

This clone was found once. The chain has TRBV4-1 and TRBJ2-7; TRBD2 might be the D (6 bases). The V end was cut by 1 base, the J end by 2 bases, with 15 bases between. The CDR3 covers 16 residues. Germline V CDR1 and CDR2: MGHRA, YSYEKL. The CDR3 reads CASSQAPAGGTYEQYF. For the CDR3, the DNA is TGCGCCAGCAGCCAAGCCCCAGCGGGTGGGACCTACGAGCAGTACTTC.

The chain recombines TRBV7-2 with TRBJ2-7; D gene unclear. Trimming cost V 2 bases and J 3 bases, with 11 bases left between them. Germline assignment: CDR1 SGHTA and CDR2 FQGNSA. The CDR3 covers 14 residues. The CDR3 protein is CASSLIISVYEQYF. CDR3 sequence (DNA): TGTGCCAGCAGCTTAATTATTTCGGTCTACGAGCAGTACTTC. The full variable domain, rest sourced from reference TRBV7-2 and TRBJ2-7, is GAGVSQSPSNKVTEKGKDVELRCDPISGHTALYWYRQSLGQGLEFLIYFQGNSAPDKSGLPSDRFSAERTGGSVSTLTIQRTQQEDSAVYLCASSLIISVYEQYFGPGTRLTVT.